This passage covers 18 T cell receptor beta chains from one sample sequenced in a study of Tregs in tolerant kidney transplant recipients. Using immunoSEQ multiplex PCR, the repertoire was profiled, and TCRdb retains in-frame clones only, with some absent. This sample yields around 120,000 clones, of which roughly 92% are seen a single time; roughly 0.61% belongs to the top ten. The material sequenced was CD4+ T cells from blood. The receptors here all came from a human donor in good health.

The chain combines TRBV6-1 with TRBJ1-2, with 7 bases matching TRBD1. Trimming removed 6 bases from V and 2 bases from J; junction bases left unmatched: 9. The CDR3 sequence is 15 residues long. The germline V gene encodes CDR1 MNHNS and CDR2 SASEGT. In DNA, the CDR3 is TGTGCCAGCAGAAGCCCCTTACAGGGGAACTATGGCTACACCTTC. This codes for CASRSPLQGNYGYTF.

The table lists this clone with a count of one. The chain joins TRBV7-9 to TRBJ2-2; D might be TRBD1 (5 bases). Trimming took 0 bases from V and 0 from J, leaving 8 bases between them. CDR1 and CDR2 (germline): SEHNR, FQNEAQ (reference sequence). The CDR3 has 16 amino acids. CDR3 sequence: CASSLAQAANTGELFF. CDR3 nucleotides: TGTGCCAGCAGCTTAGCACAGGCGGCGAACACCGGGGAGCTGTTTTTT. The whole variable domain, filled in from reference TRBV7-9 and TRBJ2-2, reads DTGVSQNPRHKITKRGQNVTFRCDPISEHNRLYWYRQTLGQGPEFLTYFQNEAQLEKSRLLSDRFSAERPKGSFSTLEIQRTEQGDSAMYLCASSLAQAANTGELFFGEGSRLTVL.

J is TRBJ2-2 and V is TRBV9; TRBD2 aligns across 10 bases. Germline trimming cut 2 bases from V and 2 bases from J; bases unmatched to any gene: 9. The V gene's germline CDR1 is SGDLS and CDR2 YYNGEE. The CDR3 length is 18 residues. In nucleotides, the CDR3 is TGTGCCAGCAGCGTTGCGGTAGCGGGGGGCCTTAACACCGGGGAGCTGTTTTTT. Protein product: CASSVAVAGGLNTGELFF.

This clone has a single count. The chain uses TRBV10-1 and TRBJ2-6; D may correspond to TRBD1 or TRBD2 (5 bases each). This CDR3 has 10 amino acids. V lost 7 bases, J lost 13 bases, and 8 bases lay in between. Germline CDR1 reads WNHNN; CDR2 reads SYGVQD (reference sequence). In nucleotides, the CDR3 is TGCGCCAGCACGGGACGAGTCCTGACTTTC. Encoded protein: CASTGRVLTF.

The CDR3 DNA follows: TGCGCCAGCAGTGGACGGAAACATAACCCCACAGATACGCAGTATTTT. Translation gives CASSGRKHNPTDTQYF. The rearrangement links TRBV10-1 to TRBJ2-3; D unresolved. V was clipped by 4 bases and J by 2 bases, with 16 bases between them. Germline loops: CDR1 WNHNN, CDR2 SYGVQD (reference sequence). The CDR3 is made up of 16 amino acids.

The genes are TRBV7-2 and TRBJ2-3; TRBD1 or TRBD2 may be the D gene (5 bases each). Trimming cost V 5 bases and J 3 bases, with 9 bases left between them. The germline V gene encodes CDR1 SGHTA and CDR2 FQGNSA. CDR3 length equals 13 residues. As DNA, the CDR3 is TGTGCCAGCAGCATGTGGGGGACAGATACGCAGTATTTT. Residues: CASSMWGTDTQYF.

This chain joins TRBV25-1 and TRBJ2-3, with D possibly being TRBD2 (6 bases). The CDR3 contains 14 residues. Germline V CDR1 and CDR2: MGHDK, SYGVNS. V was clipped by 5 bases and J by 1 base, with 10 bases between them. The CDR3 loop is CASSPDYGTDTQYF. The DNA for the CDR3 is TGTGCCAGCAGTCCGGACTATGGCACAGATACGCAGTATTTT.

The genes are TRBV30 and TRBJ2-6; 12 positions match TRBD1. With V trimmed by 3 bases and J by 3 bases, 12 bases remained unmatched. The CDR3 length is 19 residues. Germline-derived CDR1 and CDR2 are GTSNPN and SVGIG (reference sequence). CDR3 region: CAWRPPRDRGRRGANVLTF. DNA of the CDR3: TGTGCCTGGAGGCCTCCCCGGGACAGGGGGCGGCGTGGGGCCAACGTCCTGACTTTC.

This clone was counted a single time. This chain uses TRBV4-1 with TRBJ2-6; TRBD2 might be the D (5 bases). V shed 4 bases and J shed 0 bases, with 10 bases lying between them. The CDR3 extends over 16 amino acids. Germline V gene sequence: CDR1 MGHRA, CDR2 YSYEKL. Written as DNA, the CDR3 is TGCGCCAGCAGCCCCCGGGATGACTCTGGGGCCAACGTCCTGACTTTC. Its protein is CASSPRDDSGANVLTF.

In this sample, this clone turned up a few times. This sequence joins TRBV30 and TRBJ2-1, with 8 bases that match TRBD2. The V gene's germline CDR1 is GTSNPN and CDR2 SVGIG (reference sequence). V shed 1 base, J shed 4 bases, and the junction held 6 bases outside the gene matches. The length of the CDR3 is 15 residues. The DNA of the CDR3 is TGTGCCTGGAGTGGGAAGCGGGGGCCGTACAATGAGCAGTTCTTC. As protein: CAWSGKRGPYNEQFF.

V gene TRBV27 combines with J gene TRBJ1-3; D is unresolved. V lost 6 bases and J lost 4, with 10 bases in between. Germline assignment: CDR1 MNHEY and CDR2 SMNVEV (reference sequence). This CDR3 region has 13 residues. The CDR3 sequence is CASSPPGGNTIYF. CDR3 DNA: TGTGCCAGCAGCCCCCCCGGAGGAAACACCATATATTTT.

This clone was observed a single time. The chain uses TRBV5-1 and TRBJ2-3; D is unresolved. Germline CDR1 is SGHRS and CDR2 is YFSETQ. Trimming shortened V by 2 bases and J by 1 base, and 8 bases separated the two germline ends. CDR3 length equals 14 residues. The CDR3 loop is CASSFLGGTDTQYF. CDR3 DNA: TGCGCCAGCAGCTTTTTGGGCGGCACAGATACGCAGTATTTT.

The chain is built from TRBV18 and TRBJ1-4; a weak D match, TRBD1 (5 bases). In germline, CDR1 is KGHSH, CDR2 LQKENI. V gave up 2 bases and J gave up 5 bases, with 15 bases separating them. The CDR3 has 16 residues. The CDR3 sequence: CASSPKEGTANEKLFF. The DNA of the CDR3 is TGTGCCAGCTCACCAAAAGAAGGGACGGCGAATGAAAAACTGTTTTTT.

CDR3 amino acids: CASRFGQGWGNEQFF. As DNA, the CDR3 is TGTGCCAGCAGATTTGGACAGGGCTGGGGCAATGAGCAGTTCTTC. The chain carries TRBV11-1 and TRBJ2-1; 8 nucleotides line up with TRBD1. The germline gives CDR1 SGHAT, CDR2 FQDESV (reference sequence). V shed 6 bases and J 6 bases; nucleotides not matched to a gene: 10. The CDR3 covers 15 residues.

This clone was counted once. V and J are TRBV15 and TRBJ2-2, with TRBD2 identical over 7 bases. This CDR3 region has 14 residues. V trimming: 6 bases; J trimming: 0 bases; junction bases outside the gene matches: 1. CDR1 and CDR2 (germline): LNHNV, YYDKDF (reference sequence). CDR3 residues: CATRGGANTGELFF. In DNA form, the CDR3 reads TGTGCCACCAGGGGGGGGGCGAACACCGGGGAGCTGTTTTTT.

Details on this clone: The sample contains more than one DNA sequence encoding this CDR3. The rearrangement joins TRBV9 to TRBJ2-2; D gene uncertain. Germline loops: CDR1 SGDLS, CDR2 YYNGEE. The CDR3 extends over 15 amino acids. V lost 1 base to trimming and J lost 0 bases, with 7 bases between them. The chain's CDR3 is CASSVRLPNTGELFF. The DNA for the CDR3 is TGTGCCAGCAGCGTACGCCTTCCGAACACCGGGGAGCTGTTTTTT.

V is TRBV19 and J is TRBJ2-7; 7 bases agree with TRBD1. The CDR3 spans 17 residues. Per germline, CDR1 LNHDA and CDR2 SQIVND (reference sequence). J gave up 4 bases and V 0 bases, and 12 bases lay outside the gene matches. CDR3 loop: CASSIDLVGDSLYEQYF. CDR3 sequence (DNA): TGTGCCAGTAGTATAGATTTGGTGGGGGACAGTCTGTACGAGCAGTACTTC.

This clone was seen a few times. This chain uses TRBV19 with TRBJ1-1; D is ambiguous. The V and J ends lost 3 bases and 4 bases respectively, with 9 bases between them. CDR3 length: 13 residues. The germline V gene has CDR1 LNHDA and CDR2 SQIVND (reference sequence). CDR3 region: CASSIFSGTEAFF. Written as DNA, the CDR3 is TGTGCCAGTAGTATTTTTTCGGGCACTGAAGCTTTCTTT.